This T cell receptor beta chain was captured in a study of blood T cell repertoires in COVID-19. Study in general: PBMCs, B-cell-depleted T cells, or T cells provided the cDNA or gDNA that made up the material.

Unmatched junction bases numbered 5, after V lost 1 base and J lost 8 bases. CDR3 size: 13 residues. CDR1 is SGHDT, CDR2 YYEEEE, per germline. Authors' analysis steps: The authors estimated nucleated cell counts from reference gene primer amplification. Clones were sequenced by immunoSEQ multiplex PCR, and TCRdb holds only the in-frame ones, with some missing. V and J calls and clone size come straight from that table; D and trimming were deduced from the DNA. The table lists 150,000 or so clones, approximately 88% of them singletons. This chain uses TRBV5-6 with TRBJ1-2, with TRBD1 matching 7 bases. The sequencing input was peripheral blood. The receptor was derived from an older woman with acute or convalescent COVID-19. The CDR3 loop is CASSLTGVGGYTF. The CDR3 nucleotides are TGTGCCAGCAGCTTGACAGGGGTGGGAGGCTACACCTTC.